This T cell receptor (beta chain) derives from a study of blood T cell repertoires in COVID-19. TCRdb keeps only in-frame clones here, not all; method: immunoSEQ multiplex PCR. The data hold hundreds of thousands of clones, with around 88% observed a single time. The CDR3 extends over 14 amino acids. CDR1 and CDR2 (germline): MDHEN, SYDVKM. The ends were cut back, 4 bases at V and 7 bases at J, with 17 bases in the middle. This chain joins TRBV28 and TRBJ2-7; D is ambiguous. The clonotype was recovered from a woman aged 25 to 39 with COVID-19, enrolled during active disease. Sequencing was carried out using peripheral blood. The CDR3 nucleotides read TGTGCCAGCAGTTATGACTCCCCCGGGTTAGAGCAGTACTTC. It encodes CASSYDSPGLEQYF.